This note documents a single T cell receptor beta chain sequence. Its antigen is unknown. Assay: immunoSEQ multiplex PCR; the TCRdb copy retains only in-frame clones and omits some. The table shows just over 95,000 clones, with approximately 90% occurring only once. The sample comes from a study of graft-versus-host responses after intestinal transplantation. Overall study context: Tacrolimus plus steroids were given to all recipients for two to three years, preceded by anti-thymocyte globulin induction.

The germline V gene encodes CDR1 SGDLS and CDR2 YYNGEE. The CDR3 is made up of 14 amino acids. V dropped 4 bases and J dropped 4 bases, with 13 bases sitting between them. This TCR derives from a human donor who received an intestinal transplant. The gene calls are TRBV9 and TRBJ2-3, with D possibly matching TRBD2 (7 bases). The sample in question was unstimulated CD4+ T cells sorted from spleen or lymph node cells, obtained before intestinal transplant. CDR3 protein: CASSLGGRADTQYF. The CDR3 DNA is TGTGCCAGCAGCCTAGGGGGGAGGGCAGATACGCAGTATTTT.